The sequence of this T cell receptor (beta chain) was determined in a study of cytomegalovirus exposure and HLA in healthy donors. The germline gives CDR1 SGHTA, CDR2 FQGTGA. The germline V and J ends were trimmed by 5 bases and 2 bases, with 10 bases remaining between them. This CDR3 region has 13 residues. In the PCR, 60 Vbeta and 13 Jbeta primers were used. Data came from immunoSEQ multiplex PCR; TCRdb stores just in-frame clones and leaves some out. The table includes 60,000 to 75,000 clones, about two thirds detected once. The chain combines TRBV7-3 with TRBJ2-7; tentative D call: TRBD1 (5 bases). The TCR was taken from a woman aged 40-49 years in good health and CMV-seropositive. Sequenced input: PBMCs. The CDR3 here is CASSPDSTYEQYF. The CDR3 DNA reads as TGTGCCAGCAGCCCCGACAGTACCTACGAGCAGTACTTC.